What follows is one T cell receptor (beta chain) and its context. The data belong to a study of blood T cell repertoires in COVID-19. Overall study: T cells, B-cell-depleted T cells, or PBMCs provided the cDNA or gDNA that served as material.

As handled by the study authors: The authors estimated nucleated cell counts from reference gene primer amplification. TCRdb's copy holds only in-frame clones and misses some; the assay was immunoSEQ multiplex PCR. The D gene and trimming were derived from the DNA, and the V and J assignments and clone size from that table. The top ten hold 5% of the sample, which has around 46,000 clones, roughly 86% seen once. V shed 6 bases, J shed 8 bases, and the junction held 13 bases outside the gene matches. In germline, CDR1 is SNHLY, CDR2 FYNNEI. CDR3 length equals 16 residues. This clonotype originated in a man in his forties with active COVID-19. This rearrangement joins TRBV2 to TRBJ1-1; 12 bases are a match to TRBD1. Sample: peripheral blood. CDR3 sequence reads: CASSLTGGQGALEAFF. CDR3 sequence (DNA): TGTGCCAGCAGCCTCACGGGGGGACAGGGGGCTTTAGAAGCTTTCTTT.